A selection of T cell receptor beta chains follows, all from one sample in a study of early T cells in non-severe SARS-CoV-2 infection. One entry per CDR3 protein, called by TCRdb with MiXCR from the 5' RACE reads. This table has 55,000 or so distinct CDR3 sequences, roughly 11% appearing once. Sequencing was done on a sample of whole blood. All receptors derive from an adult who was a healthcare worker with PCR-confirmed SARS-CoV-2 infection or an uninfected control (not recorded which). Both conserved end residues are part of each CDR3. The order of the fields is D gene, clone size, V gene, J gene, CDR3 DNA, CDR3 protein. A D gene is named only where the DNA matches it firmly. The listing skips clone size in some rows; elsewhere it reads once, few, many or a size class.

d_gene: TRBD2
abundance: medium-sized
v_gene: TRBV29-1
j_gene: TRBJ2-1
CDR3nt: TGCAGCCTTATACCGGCGGGGGTTGAGCAGTTCTTC
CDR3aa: CSLIPAGVEQFF

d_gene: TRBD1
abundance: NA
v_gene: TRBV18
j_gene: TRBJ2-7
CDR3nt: TGTGCCAGCTCGCCGACAGGGGCCTCTTTTTACGAGCAGTACTTC
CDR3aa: CASSPTGASFYEQYF

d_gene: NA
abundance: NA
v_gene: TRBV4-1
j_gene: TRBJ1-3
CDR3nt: TGCGCCAGCAGCCAGAGTCCCCGTTCTGGAAACACCATATATTTT
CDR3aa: CASSQSPRSGNTIYF

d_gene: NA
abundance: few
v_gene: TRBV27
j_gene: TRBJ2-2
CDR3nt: TGTGCCAGCAGTATTACCACACCTACTCGGACGGGGCGGGGGAACACCGGGGAGCTGTTTTTT
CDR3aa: CASSITTPTRTGRGNTGELFF

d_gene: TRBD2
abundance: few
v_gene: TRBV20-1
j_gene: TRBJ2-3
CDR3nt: TGCAGTGCTAGCCCCGGGACTAGCGGCACAGATACGCAGTATTTT
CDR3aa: CSASPGTSGTDTQYF

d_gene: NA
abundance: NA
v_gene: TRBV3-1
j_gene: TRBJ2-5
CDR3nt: TGTGCCAGCAGCCAAGATTTGCAGGGCAGGCAAGAGACCCAGTACTTC
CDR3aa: CASSQDLQGRQETQYF

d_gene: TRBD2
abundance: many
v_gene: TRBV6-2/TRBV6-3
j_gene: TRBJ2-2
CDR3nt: TGTGCCAGCAGTTACTTCGGGCTAGCGGGGCTCACCGGGGAGCTGTTTTTT
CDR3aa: CASSYFGLAGLTGELFF

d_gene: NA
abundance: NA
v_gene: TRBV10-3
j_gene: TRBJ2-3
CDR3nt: TGTGCCATCAGCCCCAGGGGAAAGGGGACAGATACGCAGTATTTT
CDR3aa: CAISPRGKGTDTQYF

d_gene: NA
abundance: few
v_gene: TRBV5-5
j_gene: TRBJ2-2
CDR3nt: TGTGCCAGCAGCTTTGAGGGCGGGGCAAACACCGGGGAGCTGTTTTTT
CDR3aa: CASSFEGGANTGELFF

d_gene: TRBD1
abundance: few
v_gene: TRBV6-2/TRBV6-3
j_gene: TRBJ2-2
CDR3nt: TGTGCCAGCACTGGGACAGGGCCCACCGGGGAGCTGTTTTTT
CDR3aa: CASTGTGPTGELFF

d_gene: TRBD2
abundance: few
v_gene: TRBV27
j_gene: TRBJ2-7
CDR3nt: TGTGCCAGCAGTTCGGGACTAGCCTACGAGCAGTACTTC
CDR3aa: CASSSGLAYEQYF

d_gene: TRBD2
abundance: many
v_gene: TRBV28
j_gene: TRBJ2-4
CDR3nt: TGTGCCAGCACCAGCGGGAGGGCCAAAAACATTCAGTACTTC
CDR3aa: CASTSGRAKNIQYF

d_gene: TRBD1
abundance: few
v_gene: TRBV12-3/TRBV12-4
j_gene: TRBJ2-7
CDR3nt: TGTGCCAGCAGTATGGGGACAGGCTCCTACGAGCAGTACTTC
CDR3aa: CASSMGTGSYEQYF

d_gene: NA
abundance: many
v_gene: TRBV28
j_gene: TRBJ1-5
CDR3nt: TGTGCCTGTGCTAGCAATCAGCCCCAGCATTTT
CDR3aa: CACASNQPQHF

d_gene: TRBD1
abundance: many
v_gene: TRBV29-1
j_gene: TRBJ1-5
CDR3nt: TGCAGCGTAGGGGGCTGGGATCAGCCCCAGCATTTT
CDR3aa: CSVGGWDQPQHF

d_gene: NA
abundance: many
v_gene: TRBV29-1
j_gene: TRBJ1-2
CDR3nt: TGCAGCGTTGTTGTAGATGCGACAGTGGTCTACACCTTC
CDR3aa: CSVVVDATVVYTF

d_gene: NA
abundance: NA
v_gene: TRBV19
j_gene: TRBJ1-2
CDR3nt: TGTGCCAGTAGTGAGGCAGAGCCTAACTATGGCTACACCTTC
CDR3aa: CASSEAEPNYGYTF

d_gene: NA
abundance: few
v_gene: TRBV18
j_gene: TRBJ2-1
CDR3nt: TGTGCCAGCTCACCAAGATCCGATGGGCCCGTCGACAATGAGCAGTTCTTC
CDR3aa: CASSPRSDGPVDNEQFF

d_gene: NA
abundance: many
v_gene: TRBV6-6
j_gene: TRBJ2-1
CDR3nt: TGTGCCAGCAGTTACGAGGCTAGCTCCTACAATGAGCAGTTCTTC
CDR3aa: CASSYEASSYNEQFF

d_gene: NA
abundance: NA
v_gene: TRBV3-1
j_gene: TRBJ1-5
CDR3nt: TGTGCCAGCAGCCCCGGCGGTCAGCCCCAGCATTTT
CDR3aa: CASSPGGQPQHF

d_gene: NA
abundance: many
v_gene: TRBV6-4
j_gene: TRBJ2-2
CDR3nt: TGTGCCAGCAGTGACTCAGGGGACACCGGGGAGCTGTTTTTT
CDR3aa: CASSDSGDTGELFF

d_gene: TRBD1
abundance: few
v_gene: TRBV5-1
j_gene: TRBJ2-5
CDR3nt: TGCGCCAGCAGCTCAGCGCCGGGACAGGAAGAGACCCAGTACTTC
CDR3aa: CASSSAPGQEETQYF

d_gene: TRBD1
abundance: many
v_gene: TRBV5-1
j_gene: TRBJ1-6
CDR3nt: TGCGCCAGCAGCTTACGACAGGGGGCATCCTATAATTCACCCCTCCACTTT
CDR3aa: CASSLRQGASYNSPLHF

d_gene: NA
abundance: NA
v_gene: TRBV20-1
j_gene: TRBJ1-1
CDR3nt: TGCAGTGCCCAAAACACAATGAACACTGAAGCTTTCTTT
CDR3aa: CSAQNTMNTEAFF

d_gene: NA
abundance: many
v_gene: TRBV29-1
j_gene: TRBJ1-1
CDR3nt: TGCAGCGTGCCGGGGGCCAGGACTGAAGCTTTCTTT
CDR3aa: CSVPGARTEAFF

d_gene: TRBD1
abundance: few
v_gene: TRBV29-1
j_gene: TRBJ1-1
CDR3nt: TGCAGCGTCCGGGACGGGACAGCTTTCACTGAAGCTTTCTTT
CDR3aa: CSVRDGTAFTEAFF

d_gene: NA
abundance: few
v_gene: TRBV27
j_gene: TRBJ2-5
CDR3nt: TGTGCCAGCAGTTTATTTGAGAAAGAGACCCAGTACTTC
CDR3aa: CASSLFEKETQYF

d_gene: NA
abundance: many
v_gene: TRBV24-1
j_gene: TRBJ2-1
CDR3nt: TGTGCCACCAGTGACGGGACATCCCTCGGGTTCTTC
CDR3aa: CATSDGTSLGFF

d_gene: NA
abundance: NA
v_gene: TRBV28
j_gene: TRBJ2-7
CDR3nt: TGTGCCAGCAGGCCGGCCCAGGACAGCGAGCAGTACTTC
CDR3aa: CASRPAQDSEQYF

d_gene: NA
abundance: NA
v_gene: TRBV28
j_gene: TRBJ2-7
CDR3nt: TGTGCCAGCAGTTTACTCGATACCTACGAGCAGTACTTC
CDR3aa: CASSLLDTYEQYF

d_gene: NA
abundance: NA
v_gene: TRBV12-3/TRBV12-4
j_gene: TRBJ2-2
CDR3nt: TGTGCCAGCAGTCCCTCGGGGGCCGGGGAGCTGTTTTTT
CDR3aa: CASSPSGAGELFF

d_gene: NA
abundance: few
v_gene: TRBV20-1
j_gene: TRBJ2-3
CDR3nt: TGCAGTGCTACACCCTATAGCACAGATACGCAGTATTTT
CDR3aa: CSATPYSTDTQYF

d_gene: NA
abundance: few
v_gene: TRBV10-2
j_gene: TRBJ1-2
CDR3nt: TGCGCCAGCAGTGAGTCAGTAAACTATGGCTACACCTTC
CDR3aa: CASSESVNYGYTF

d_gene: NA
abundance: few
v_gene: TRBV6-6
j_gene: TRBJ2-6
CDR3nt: TGTGCCAGCAGTTGGGACACAATCTCTGGGGCCAACGTCCTGACTTTC
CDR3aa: CASSWDTISGANVLTF

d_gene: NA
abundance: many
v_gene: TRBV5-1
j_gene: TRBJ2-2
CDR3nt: TGCGCCAGCAGCGCCTACAGGGTTGCGGGAGCCGGGGAGCTGTTTTTT
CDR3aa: CASSAYRVAGAGELFF

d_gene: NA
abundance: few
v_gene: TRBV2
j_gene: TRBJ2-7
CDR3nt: TGTGCCAGCAGACTCGACTACGAGCAGTACTTC
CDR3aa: CASRLDYEQYF

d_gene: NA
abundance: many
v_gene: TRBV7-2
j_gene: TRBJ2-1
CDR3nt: TGTGCCAGCAGCTTAGGTCGGTTCGCGGACCACAATGAGCAGTTCTTC
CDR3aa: CASSLGRFADHNEQFF

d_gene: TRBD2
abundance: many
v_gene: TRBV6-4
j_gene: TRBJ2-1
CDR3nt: TGTGCCAGCAGTGACGGGACTAGCGGCAATGAGCAGTTCTTC
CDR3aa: CASSDGTSGNEQFF

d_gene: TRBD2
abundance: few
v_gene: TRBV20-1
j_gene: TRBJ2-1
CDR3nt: TGCAGTGCTAGAGGGCTAGCGGGGTATAGCTCCTACAATGAGCAGTTCTTC
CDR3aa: CSARGLAGYSSYNEQFF

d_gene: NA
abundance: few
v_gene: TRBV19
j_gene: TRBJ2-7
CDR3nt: TGTGCCAGTAGTGGTGACGCTTGGTACGAGCAGTACTTC
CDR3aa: CASSGDAWYEQYF

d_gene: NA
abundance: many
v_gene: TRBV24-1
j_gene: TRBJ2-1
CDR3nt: TGTGCCACCAGTGATTCACAGAATGAGCAGTTCTTC
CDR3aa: CATSDSQNEQFF

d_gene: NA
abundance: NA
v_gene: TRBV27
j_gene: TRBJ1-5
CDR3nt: TGTGCCAGCAGTTTCCGGCGCCAGGGTAATCAGCCCCAGCATTTT
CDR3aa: CASSFRRQGNQPQHF

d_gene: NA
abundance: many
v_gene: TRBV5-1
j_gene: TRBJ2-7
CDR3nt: TGCGCCAGCAGCTTGGGCGAGGGAATCTACGAGCAGTACTTC
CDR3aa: CASSLGEGIYEQYF

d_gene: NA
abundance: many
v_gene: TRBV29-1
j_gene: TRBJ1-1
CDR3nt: TGCAGCTCATCACCTGGACATAGTGAAGCTTTCTTT
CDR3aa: CSSSPGHSEAFF